This entry lists 19 T cell receptor beta chains sequenced from one sample in a study of shared clonotypes between healthy human individuals. Sequenced by immunoSEQ multiplex PCR; TCRdb stores in-frame clones only, minus some. The sample gives 800,000 to 1,200,000 clones, around three quarters of which show up once; more than 0.5% is in the top ten. The material sequenced was memory CD4+ T cells from PBMCs. The subset is: CD45RA-negative fraction. These receptors were obtained from a man aged 18 to 35 in good health. Some clones in this sample may be carry-over from other donors' samples.

The J gene is TRBJ2-7, the V gene TRBV14; D is perhaps TRBD1 (6 bases). CDR1 is SGHDN and CDR2 is FVKESK in the germline V gene. The CDR3 sequence is 13 residues long. With 5 bases removed from V and 5 bases from J, the gap between germline ends came to 13 bases. CDR3 region: CASSTRQDHEQYF. DNA for the CDR3: TGTGCCAGCAGCACTCGACAGGACCACGAGCAGTACTTC.

Points on this clone: A much larger clone differs from this one at a single base, so this may be a read error. This chain connects TRBV9 to TRBJ2-1; D unclear. Germline CDR1 and CDR2: SGDLS and YYNGEE. Deletions cut 0 bases from V and 9 bases from J, with 1 base between. The CDR3 has 10 amino acids. The CDR3 loop is CASSVGEQFF. In DNA, the CDR3 is TGTGCCAGCAGCGTAGGTGAGCAGTTCTTC. Full variable domain (remainder filled in from reference TRBV9 and TRBJ2-1): DSGVTQTPKHLITATGQRVTLRCSPRSGDLSVYWYQQSLDQGLQFLIQYYNGEERAKGNILERFSAQQFPDLHSELNLSSLELGDSALYFCASSVGEQFFGPGTRLTVL.

The CDR3: CASSPFSEQYF. CDR3 nucleotide sequence: TGTGCCAGCTCACCCTTTTCCGAGCAGTACTTC. The rearrangement links TRBV18 to TRBJ2-7; D is unclear. The germline V gene has CDR1 KGHSH and CDR2 LQKENI. This CDR3 comprises 11 residues. Trimming took off 3 bases at V and 6 bases at J, with 6 bases between the two ends.

This chain connects TRBV18 to TRBJ2-2, with 9 bases matching TRBD2. V was clipped by 2 bases and J by 3 bases; unmatched bases: 1. The germline V gene encodes CDR1 KGHSH and CDR2 LQKENI. CDR3 length: 15 residues. The DNA for the CDR3 is TGTGCCAGCTCACCAGCGGGAGGGGACACCGGGGAGCTGTTTTTT. It yields the protein CASSPAGGDTGELFF.

To note about this clone: A far larger clone is only one base removed, so a read error is likely. At the DNA level, this CDR3 is encoded by other sequences in the same sample as well. The rearrangement uses TRBV6-6 and TRBJ2-2; D assignment may be TRBD1 or TRBD2 (5 bases each). This CDR3 has 14 amino acids. CDR1 MNHNY and CDR2 SVGAGI come from the germline V gene (reference sequence). DNA of the CDR3: TGTGCCAGCAGGTCAGGGACGGACACTGGGGAGCTGTTTTTT. Protein sequence: CASRSGTDTGELFF.

The rearrangement links TRBV5-1 to TRBJ2-3, with TRBD1 matching over 10 bases. Germline V gene lookup returns CDR1 SGHRS and CDR2 YFSETQ. J lost 3 bases, V lost 4 bases, and 5 bases had no gene match. The CDR3 is made up of 15 amino acids. CDR3 bases: TGCGCCAGCAGCCCCCGGACAGGGGGTACAGATACGCAGTATTTT. The encoded protein is CASSPRTGGTDTQYF.

CDR3 protein: CASLPEREGGNEQFF. The CDR3 DNA follows: TGCGCCAGCCTCCCTGAGAGGGAGGGCGGGAATGAGCAGTTCTTC. V and J are TRBV10-2 and TRBJ2-1; TRBD2 agrees at 7 bases. The CDR3 totals 15 residues. J lost 7 bases, V lost 8 bases, and 14 bases had no gene match. Germline CDR1 is WSHSY and CDR2 is SAAADI.

The V call is TRBV15, the J call TRBJ2-7; D is uncertain. This CDR3 has 11 residues. Germline assignment: CDR1 LNHNV and CDR2 YYDKDF (reference sequence). V was trimmed by 4 bases and J by 4 bases, leaving 5 bases between them. The CDR3 spells CATSNIYEQYF. CDR3 DNA sequence: TGTGCCACCAGCAACATTTACGAGCAGTACTTC.

Remarks on this clone: The same CDR3 arises from other DNA sequences in this sample as well. This sequence joins TRBV5-1 and TRBJ2-3; D is unresolved. Per the germline V gene, CDR1 is SGHRS and CDR2 is YFSETQ. V was cut by 2 bases and J by 0 bases, with 7 bases left in between. The CDR3 runs to 14 residues. The CDR3 region is CASSFDISTDTQYF. CDR3 bases: TGCGCCAGCAGCTTCGACATAAGCACAGATACGCAGTATTTT. The full variable domain, rest sourced from reference TRBV5-1 and TRBJ2-3, is KAGVTQTPRYLIKTRGQQVTLSCSPISGHRSVSWYQQTPGQGLQFLFEYFSETQRNKGNFPGRFSGRQFSNSRSEMNVSTLELGDSALYLCASSFDISTDTQYFGPGTRLTVL.

The rearrangement links TRBV4-2 to TRBJ2-5, with a possible D match to TRBD1 (6 bases). Germline V gene data show CDR1 as LGHNA and CDR2 as YNFKEQ. Trimming took 0 bases from V and 5 from J, leaving 16 bases between them. The CDR3 totals 16 residues. In nucleotides, the CDR3 is TGTGCCAGCAGCCAAGATGGGTGGACGAGGGGGGAGACCCAGTACTTC. This translates into CASSQDGWTRGETQYF.

This clone occurred once. The chain employs TRBV19 and TRBJ1-5, with TRBD1 matching over 8 bases. Germline V lookup: CDR1 LNHDA, CDR2 SQIVND (reference sequence). The CDR3 contains 17 residues. Trimming removed 5 bases from V and 4 bases from J; junction bases left unmatched: 13. CDR3 residues: CASSSQEGRGRNQPQHF. The CDR3 DNA reads TGTGCCAGTAGTTCTCAGGAGGGCAGGGGGCGGAATCAGCCCCAGCATTTT. Filled out from reference TRBV19 and TRBJ1-5, the complete variable domain reads DGGITQSPKYLFRKEGQNVTLSCEQNLNHDAMYWYRQDPGQGLRLIYYSQIVNDFQKGDIAEGYSVSREKKESFPLTVTSAQKNPTAFYLCASSSQEGRGRNQPQHFGDGTRLSIL.

The chain has TRBV5-6 and TRBJ2-1; TRBD1 matches 8 bases. From germline, CDR1 is SGHDT and CDR2 YYEEEE. CDR3 size: 16 residues. V shed 1 base and J 6 bases; nucleotides not matched to a gene: 9. The CDR3 sequence is CASSLKETGVFNEQFF. CDR3 DNA sequence: TGTGCCAGCAGCTTGAAGGAGACAGGGGTATTCAATGAGCAGTTCTTC.

Details on this clone: This CDR3 is also generated by other DNA sequences in the sample. The chain is built from TRBV28 and TRBJ1-5; perhaps TRBD1 as D (5 bases). CDR1 and CDR2 (germline): MDHEN, SYDVKM. With 3 bases removed from V and 4 bases from J, the gap between germline ends came to 10 bases. This CDR3 is 14 amino acids long. The CDR3 reads CASSFGRGNQPQHF. In DNA form, the CDR3 reads TGTGCCAGCAGTTTCGGCCGGGGGAATCAGCCCCAGCATTTT.

The V call is TRBV20-1, the J call TRBJ1-2; the match to TRBD1 covers 7 bases. CDR3 length equals 10 residues. From germline, CDR1 is DFQATT and CDR2 SNEGSKA (reference sequence). CDR3 nucleotide sequence: TGCCTCAGGGGGGGGTATGGCTACACCTTC. Amino acid sequence: CLRGGYGYTF.

The rearrangement links TRBV2 to TRBJ2-3; no definite D call. The CDR3 totals 15 residues. CDR1 SNHLY and CDR2 FYNNEI come from the germline V gene. Trimming shortened V by 2 bases and J by 0 bases, and 9 bases separated the two germline ends. The CDR3 region is CASSETQASTDTQYF. DNA of the CDR3: TGTGCCAGCAGTGAAACTCAGGCCAGCACAGATACGCAGTATTTT.

The chain recombines TRBV7-9 with TRBJ1-1; a possible D gene is TRBD1 (5 bases). The CDR3 is 13 residues long. V was trimmed by 4 bases and J by 3 bases, leaving 9 bases between them. Germline V CDR1 and CDR2: SEHNR, FQNEAQ (reference sequence). CDR3 region: CASSWIGDTEAFF. Written as DNA, the CDR3 is TGTGCCAGCAGCTGGATAGGGGACACTGAAGCTTTCTTT.

J is TRBJ2-1 and V is TRBV7-3; 7 nucleotides line up with TRBD2. There are 14 residues in the CDR3. Losses at the gene ends were 7 bases for V and 5 bases for J; bases not matched to a gene: 8. Germline lookup yields CDR1 SGHTA and CDR2 FQGTGA. The DNA for the CDR3 is TGTGCCAGCACCCCTAGCGGAGCTAACAATGAGCAGTTCTTC. Its translation: CASTPSGANNEQFF.

V gene TRBV5-5 combines with J gene TRBJ2-7; 10 bases match TRBD2. V shed 3 bases and J 2 bases; nucleotides not matched to a gene: 8. In germline, CDR1 is SGHKS, CDR2 YYEKEE (reference sequence). The CDR3 covers 16 residues. CDR3 residues: CASSSRTSGWTYEQYF. DNA for the CDR3: TGTGCCAGCAGCTCGAGGACTAGCGGCTGGACCTACGAGCAGTACTTC.

Points on this clone: This likely came from a read error, as a far larger clone is one base away. Other DNA variants within this sample encode the same CDR3. The chain links TRBV7-9 to TRBJ2-5; D gene unclear. The V end was cut by 6 bases, the J end by 1 base, with 3 bases between. The CDR3 covers 11 residues. Per germline, CDR1 SEHNR and CDR2 FQNEAQ (reference sequence). The CDR3 bases are TGTGCCAGCAGTTCCCAAGAGACCCAGTACTTC. Its protein is CASSSQETQYF.